This TCR beta chain was obtained from a study of T cell responses to AZD1222 COVID-19 vaccine. Study findings and constraints: Females made up more of the donors, who were largely white British, and clonal diversity may have come out too low. Dominant at 160-218 and 743-854, vaccine-associated CD4 TCRs also spanned spike.

Clones were read by immunoSEQ multiplex PCR, and TCRdb kept only the in-frame ones, dropping some. Here the sample spans over 120,000 clones, roughly 90% being singletons. Remarks on this clone: Its antigen is currently unknown.

This TCR was recovered from an adult who received the AZD1222 COVID-19 vaccine. The sequences come from peripheral blood, collected 28 days after the second AZD1222 dose.

The CDR3 here is CAWSATGELFF. CDR3 in DNA: TGTGCCTGGAGTGCCACCGGGGAGCTGTTTTTT. The rearrangement joins TRBV30 to TRBJ2-2; D gene ambiguous. The CDR3 covers 11 residues. V was pared by 1 base and J by 4 bases, with 1 base between. The V gene's germline CDR1 is GTSNPN and CDR2 SVGIG (reference sequence). Complete variable domain (other parts from reference TRBV30 and TRBJ2-2): SQTIHQWPATLVQPVGSPLSLECTVEGTSNPNLYWYRQAAGRGLQLLFYSVGIGQISSEVPQNLSASRPQDRQFILSSKKLLLSDSGFYLCAWSATGELFFGEGSRLTVL.